This TCR beta chain came from a study of chronic HIV infection and antiretroviral therapy. From the 5' RACE reads, TCRdb called clonotypes with MiXCR, one entry per CDR3 protein. The data hold 40,000 to 50,000 distinct CDR3 sequences, with about 18% observed a single time. The V gene lost 6 bases and the J gene lost 1 base, with 10 bases spanning the gap. Germline V gives CDR1 MNHEY, CDR2 SMNVEV (reference sequence). There are 13 residues in the CDR3. Sequenced sample: peripheral blood. The receptor was isolated from an adult who had HIV and had not received antiretroviral therapy, or was an uninfected healthy control (not recorded which). J is TRBJ2-7 and V is TRBV27; TRBD2 might be the D (6 bases). The CDR3 loop reads CASRTRASYEQYF. In DNA, the CDR3 is TGTGCCAGCAGGACTAGGGCATCCTACGAGCAGTACTTC.